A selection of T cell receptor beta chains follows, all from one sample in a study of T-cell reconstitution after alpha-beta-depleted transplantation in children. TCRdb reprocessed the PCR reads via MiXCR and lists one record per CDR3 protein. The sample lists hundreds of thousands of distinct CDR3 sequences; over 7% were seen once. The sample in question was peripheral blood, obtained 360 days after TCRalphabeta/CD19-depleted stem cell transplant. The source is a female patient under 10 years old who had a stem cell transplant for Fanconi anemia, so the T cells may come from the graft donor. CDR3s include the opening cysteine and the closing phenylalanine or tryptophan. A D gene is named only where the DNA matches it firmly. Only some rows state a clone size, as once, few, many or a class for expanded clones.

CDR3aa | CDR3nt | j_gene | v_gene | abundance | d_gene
CSARRGTANEKLFF | TGCAGTGCGCGCCGTGGGACAGCTAATGAAAAACTGTTTTTT | TRBJ1-4 | TRBV20-1 | few | TRBD1
CASRTVGGTDTQYF | TGTGCCAGTCGGACAGTCGGGGGCACAGATACGCAGTATTTT | TRBJ2-3 | TRBV19 | . | .
CASSRNGQAGANVLTF | TGTGCCAGCAGCAGAAACGGACAAGCGGGGGCCAACGTCCTGACTTTC | TRBJ2-6 | TRBV5-4 | . | .
CASSLRTSGGASTDTQYF | TGCGCCAGCAGCTTACGGACTAGCGGGGGGGCTAGCACAGATACGCAGTATTTT | TRBJ2-3 | TRBV5-1 | few | TRBD2
CASSGQGPAYNEQFF | TGTGCCAGCAGTGGACAGGGACCTGCCTACAATGAGCAGTTCTTC | TRBJ2-1 | TRBV6-1 | . | TRBD1
CASSPFGGMDTEAFF | TGCGCCAGCAGCCCGTTCGGGGGAATGGACACTGAAGCTTTCTTT | TRBJ1-1 | TRBV5-1 | few | .
CSARGYRGYEQYF | TGCAGTGCTAGAGGGTATCGTGGCTACGAGCAGTACTTC | TRBJ2-7 | TRBV20-1 | few | .
CASSLDFRGSDTDTQYF | TGCGCCAGCAGCTTGGATTTTCGGGGCTCTGACACAGATACGCAGTATTTT | TRBJ2-3 | TRBV5-1 | many | .
CASSVEAEGTDTQYF | TGTGCCAGCAGCGTAGAGGCTGAGGGCACAGATACGCAGTATTTT | TRBJ2-3 | TRBV9 | many | .
CATSGLHGTDNEQFF | TGTGCCACCAGCGGACTTCATGGGACAGACAATGAGCAGTTCTTC | TRBJ2-1 | TRBV15 | many | TRBD1
CASSLVLPNTQYF | TGTGCCAGCAGCTTAGTTCTCCCGAATACGCAGTATTTT | TRBJ2-3 | TRBV11-2 | many | .
CATSDLAGRGTDTQYF | TGTGCCACCAGTGATTTGGCGGGAAGGGGAACAGATACGCAGTATTTT | TRBJ2-3 | TRBV24-1 | many | .
CASSFFVGGEALYEQFF | TGTGCCAGCAGTTTCTTTGTGGGGGGGGAGGCGTTGTATGAGCAGTTCTTC | TRBJ2-1 | TRBV6-5 | few | TRBD2
CSASGWNTGELFF | TGCAGTGCTAGTGGATGGAACACCGGGGAGCTGTTTTTT | TRBJ2-2 | TRBV20-1 | many | .
CASSGDTYSNQPQHF | TGTGCCAGCAGCGGGGACACCTATAGCAATCAGCCCCAGCATTTT | TRBJ1-5 | TRBV11-2 | few | .
CASSPDRAVFDEQFF | TGTGCCAGCAGCCCCGACAGGGCGGTGTTTGATGAGCAGTTCTTC | TRBJ2-1 | TRBV28 | many | TRBD1
CSARSLLRKGEQYF | TGCAGTGCTAGGTCTTTGTTACGAAAAGGAGAGCAGTACTTC | TRBJ2-7 | TRBV20-1 | . | .
CASSLSPGLNNEQFF | TGTGCCAGCAGCTTAAGCCCTGGACTAAACAATGAGCAGTTCTTC | TRBJ2-1 | TRBV13 | few | .
CASSSPPGTGYSTDTQYF | TGTGCCAGCAGCTCGCCTCCCGGGACCGGTTATAGCACAGATACGCAGTATTTT | TRBJ2-3 | TRBV7-8 | many | .
CSVILGALMASTDTQYF | TGCAGCGTTATTTTGGGGGCGCTTATGGCTAGCACAGATACGCAGTATTTT | TRBJ2-3 | TRBV29-1 | many | .
CASNDGSVGWTEAFF | TGCGCCAGCAACGACGGGAGTGTTGGCTGGACTGAAGCTTTCTTT | TRBJ1-1 | TRBV5-1 | few | .
CATSDRVNTGELFF | TGTGCCACCAGTGACAGGGTGAACACCGGGGAGCTGTTTTTT | TRBJ2-2 | TRBV24-1 | . | .
CSVWGGQGSNQPQHF | TGCAGCGTATGGGGGGGGCAGGGGAGCAATCAGCCCCAGCATTTT | TRBJ1-5 | TRBV29-1 | many | .
CASTSHSPYEQYF | TGTGCCAGCACTTCGCACAGCCCCTACGAGCAGTACTTC | TRBJ2-7 | TRBV28 | many | .
CASSFASYEQYF | TGTGCCAGCAGCTTCGCCTCCTACGAGCAGTACTTC | TRBJ2-7 | TRBV7-8 | many | .
CASSQRSGVMAEQYF | TGTGCCAGCAGCCAACGCTCAGGGGTAATGGCCGAGCAGTACTTC | TRBJ2-7 | TRBV14 | few | .
CASCGGLPSSYEQYF | TGTGCCAGCTGCGGCGGGCTACCCTCGTCCTACGAGCAGTACTTC | TRBJ2-7 | TRBV28 | many | .
CATSDLVRASADTQYF | TGTGCCACCAGTGATTTAGTCCGGGCATCGGCAGATACGCAGTATTTT | TRBJ2-3 | TRBV24-1 | few | .
CASSLVTGAVSEKLFF | TGTGCCAGCAGCTTAGTAACAGGAGCAGTAAGTGAAAAACTGTTTTTT | TRBJ1-4 | TRBV7-9 | . | .
CASLAFGVLAETQYF | TGTGCCAGCTTAGCTTTCGGGGTTCTTGCGGAGACCCAGTACTTC | TRBJ2-5 | TRBV5-6 | many | .
CASSSLDGLSYNSPLHF | TGTGCCAGCAGTTCCCTGGACGGACTCTCCTATAATTCACCCCTCCACTTT | TRBJ1-6 | TRBV6-5 | few | .
CSGEPGGAWTEAFF | TGCAGCGGCGAACCAGGGGGCGCTTGGACTGAAGCTTTCTTT | TRBJ1-1 | TRBV29-1 | many | TRBD1
CASSLKEVATGGQFF | TGCGCCAGCAGCTTGAAGGAGGTGGCAACCGGGGGGCAGTTCTTC | TRBJ2-1 | TRBV5-1 | many | .
CASSFPHLSNQPQHF | TGTGCCAGCAGCTTCCCACACCTTTCCAATCAGCCCCAGCATTTT | TRBJ1-5 | TRBV7-9 | few | .
CATSRDGQFVGAYNEQFF | TGTGCCACCAGCAGAGATGGACAGTTTGTGGGGGCCTACAATGAGCAGTTCTTC | TRBJ2-1 | TRBV15 | many | .
CSARDRAAEETQYF | TGCAGTGCTAGAGATAGGGCAGCCGAAGAGACCCAGTACTTC | TRBJ2-5 | TRBV20-1 | many | .
CSASDRQTEAFF | TGCAGTGCTAGTGATAGACAGACTGAAGCTTTCTTT | TRBJ1-1 | TRBV20-1 | many | .
CASSLDQETQYF | TGCGCCAGCAGCTTAGACCAAGAGACCCAGTACTTC | TRBJ2-5 | TRBV5-1 | many | .
CASSLGGAGQGNTIYF | TGTGCCAGCAGCTTAGGCGGGGCAGGGCAGGGAAACACCATATATTTT | TRBJ1-3 | TRBV7-8 | . | .
CASSPPGRSTYNEQFF | TGTGCCAGCTCACCGCCGGGCCGGTCAACCTACAATGAGCAGTTCTTC | TRBJ2-1 | TRBV18 | few | .
CASSLATGGVNTEAFF | TGCGCCAGCAGCTTGGCTACAGGGGGCGTGAACACTGAAGCTTTCTTT | TRBJ1-1 | TRBV5-1 | many | TRBD1
CASSQRQDGYTF | TGTGCCAGCAGTCAAAGACAGGATGGCTACACCTTC | TRBJ1-2 | TRBV12-3/TRBV12-4 | many | .
CASMSGKDTEAFF | TGTGCCAGCATGTCGGGGAAAGATACTGAAGCTTTCTTT | TRBJ1-1 | TRBV6-6 | many | .
CASRLVQSNYGYTF | TGTGCCAGCAGGCTAGTGCAGAGTAACTATGGCTACACCTTC | TRBJ1-2 | TRBV28 | . | .
CAINLDGSYEQYF | TGTGCCATCAATCTGGACGGATCCTACGAGCAGTACTTC | TRBJ2-7 | TRBV10-3 | many | .
CASSSGQGEEETQYF | TGTGCCAGCAGCTCGGGACAGGGGGAGGAAGAGACCCAGTACTTC | TRBJ2-5 | TRBV11-3 | . | TRBD1
CASSLDHQGQPQHF | TGTGCCAGCAGCTTAGATCACCAGGGTCAGCCCCAGCATTTT | TRBJ1-5 | TRBV11-2 | . | .
CASSKGGEQYF | TGTGCCAGCAGCAAAGGAGGCGAGCAGTACTTC | TRBJ2-7 | TRBV6-2/TRBV6-3 | few | .
CASSSGINQPQHF | TGTGCCAGCAGCTCCGGAATCAATCAGCCCCAGCATTTT | TRBJ1-5 | TRBV7-8 | . | .
CASSYSRGPEGYTF | TGTGCCAGCAGTTACTCGAGAGGACCCGAGGGGTACACCTTC | TRBJ1-2 | TRBV6-5 | . | .
CASSFDGDQPQHF | TGTGCCAGCAGCTTCGACGGGGATCAGCCCCAGCATTTT | TRBJ1-5 | TRBV6-2/TRBV6-3 | few | .
CSATRPAAGAEETQYF | TGCAGTGCTACCCGTCCAGCGGCGGGAGCGGAAGAGACCCAGTACTTC | TRBJ2-5 | TRBV20-1 | . | TRBD2
CASSFRTSGYNEQFF | TGTGCCAGCAGCTTCCGGACTAGCGGGTACAATGAGCAGTTCTTC | TRBJ2-1 | TRBV5-6 | many | TRBD2
CAIGGRGSTDTGELFF | TGTGCCATCGGGGGTAGAGGGAGTACGGACACCGGGGAGCTGTTTTTT | TRBJ2-2 | TRBV10-3 | many | .
CASSLRLAGTDTQYF | TGTGCCAGCAGCTTAAGACTAGCGGGAACAGATACGCAGTATTTT | TRBJ2-3 | TRBV7-3 | . | TRBD2
CASSLAYDRLQMNTEAFF | TGCGCCAGCAGCTTGGCCTATGATCGGCTACAGATGAACACTGAAGCTTTCTTT | TRBJ1-1 | TRBV5-1 | many | .
CASSTRVTDTQYF | TGCGCCAGCAGTACCAGGGTCACAGATACGCAGTATTTT | TRBJ2-3 | TRBV5-1 | few | .
CASSFRQGANTGELFF | TGTGCCAGCAGCTTCAGACAGGGGGCGAACACCGGGGAGCTGTTTTTT | TRBJ2-2 | TRBV7-9 | few | TRBD1
CASSPQWTISYTF | TGTGCCAGCAGTCCTCAGTGGACTATCAGCTACACCTTC | TRBJ1-2 | TRBV27 | . | .